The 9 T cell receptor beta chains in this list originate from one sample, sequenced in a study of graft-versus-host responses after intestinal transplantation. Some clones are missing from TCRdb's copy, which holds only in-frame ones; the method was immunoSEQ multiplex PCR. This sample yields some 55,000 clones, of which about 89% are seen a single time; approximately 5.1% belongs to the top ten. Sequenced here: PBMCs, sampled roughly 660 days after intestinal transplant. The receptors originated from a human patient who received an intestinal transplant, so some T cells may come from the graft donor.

The CDR3 nucleotides are TGTGCCAGTATACCGACGGCGGGTTCCGCAGATACGCAGTATTTT. This encodes CASIPTAGSADTQYF. This chain joins TRBV19 and TRBJ2-3; possible D gene TRBD2, 5 bases. Germline CDR1 is LNHDA and CDR2 is SQIVND (reference sequence). Trimming stripped 7 bases from V and 4 bases from J, with 18 bases between. The CDR3 has 15 amino acids. The full variable domain, completed using reference TRBV19 and TRBJ2-3, is DGGITQSPKYLFRKEGQNVTLSCEQNLNHDAMYWYRQDPGQGLRLIYYSQIVNDFQKGDIAEGYSVSREKKESFPLTVTSAQKNPTAFYLCASIPTAGSADTQYFGPGTRLTVL.

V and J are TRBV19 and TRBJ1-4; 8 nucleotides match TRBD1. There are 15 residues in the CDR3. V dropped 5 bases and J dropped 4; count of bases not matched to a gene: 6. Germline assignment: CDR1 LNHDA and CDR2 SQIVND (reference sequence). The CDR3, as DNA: TGTGCCAGTAGTCTACAGGGGGTCAATAATGAAAAACTGTTTTTT. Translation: CASSLQGVNNEKLFF.

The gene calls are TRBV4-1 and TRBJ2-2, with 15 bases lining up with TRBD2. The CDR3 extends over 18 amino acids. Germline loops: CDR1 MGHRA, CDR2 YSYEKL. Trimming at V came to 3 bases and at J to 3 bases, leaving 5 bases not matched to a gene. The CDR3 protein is CASSHLRTSGGDTGELFF. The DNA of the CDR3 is TGCGCCAGCAGCCACCTCAGGACTAGCGGGGGGGACACCGGGGAGCTGTTTTTT.

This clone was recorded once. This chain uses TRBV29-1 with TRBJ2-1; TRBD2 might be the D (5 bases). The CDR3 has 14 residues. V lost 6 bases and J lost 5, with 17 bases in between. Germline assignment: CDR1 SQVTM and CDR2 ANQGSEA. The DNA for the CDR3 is TGCAGCGTCGATTCTAGCAGCCTCGACAATGAGCAGTTCTTC. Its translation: CSVDSSSLDNEQFF.

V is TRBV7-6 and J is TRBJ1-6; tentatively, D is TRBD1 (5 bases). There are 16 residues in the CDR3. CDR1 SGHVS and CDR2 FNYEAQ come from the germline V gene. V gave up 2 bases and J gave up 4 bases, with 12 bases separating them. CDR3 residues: CASSLRGERYNSPLHF. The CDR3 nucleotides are TGTGCCAGCAGCTTAAGGGGTGAGAGGTATAATTCACCCCTCCACTTT.

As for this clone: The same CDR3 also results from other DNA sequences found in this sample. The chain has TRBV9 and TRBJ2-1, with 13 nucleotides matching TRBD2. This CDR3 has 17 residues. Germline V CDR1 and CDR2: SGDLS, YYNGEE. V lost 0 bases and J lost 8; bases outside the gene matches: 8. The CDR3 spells CASSVGGGTSGVDEQFF. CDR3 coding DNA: TGTGCCAGCAGCGTAGGGGGGGGGACTAGCGGGGTCGATGAGCAGTTCTTC.

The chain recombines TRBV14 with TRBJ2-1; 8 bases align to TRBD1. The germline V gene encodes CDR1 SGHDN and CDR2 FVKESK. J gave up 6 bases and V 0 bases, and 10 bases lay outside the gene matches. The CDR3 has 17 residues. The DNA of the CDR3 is TGTGCCAGCAGCCAAGATACTGGACAGGGTTACCTCAATGAGCAGTTCTTC. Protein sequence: CASSQDTGQGYLNEQFF.

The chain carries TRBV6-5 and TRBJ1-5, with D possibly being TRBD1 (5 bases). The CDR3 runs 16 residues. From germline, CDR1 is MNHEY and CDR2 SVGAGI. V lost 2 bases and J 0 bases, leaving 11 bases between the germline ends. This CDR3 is CASSYVRRDSNQPQHF. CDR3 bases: TGTGCCAGCAGTTACGTGCGCAGGGATAGCAATCAGCCCCAGCATTTT.

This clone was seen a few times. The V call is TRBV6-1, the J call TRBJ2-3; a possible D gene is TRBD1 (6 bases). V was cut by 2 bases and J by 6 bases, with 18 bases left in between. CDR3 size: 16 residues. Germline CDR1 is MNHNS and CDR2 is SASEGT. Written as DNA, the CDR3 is TGTGCCAGCAGTGAAAGAGGGGGATCCTCGGGCGATACGCAGTATTTT. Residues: CASSERGGSSGDTQYF.